This TCR beta chain was captured by sequencing in a study of CD8 T cells in Susac syndrome. With random hexamers, about 0.5 to 1 ug RNA was reverse transcribed. TCRdb called the immunoSEQ multiplex PCR reads again in MiXCR, with one record for every CDR3 protein. The sample yields 150,000 to 200,000 distinct CDR3 sequences, roughly 94% seen once. As regards this clonotype: Its antigen is not known.

The germline gives CDR1 MNHEY, CDR2 SMNVEV (reference sequence). The CDR3 has 14 residues. Trimming took 2 bases from V and 4 from J, leaving 9 bases between them. The study's findings and limits: Clonal expansion of Susac CD8+ cells peaked in TEMRA cells, and it also peaked in active patients.

Sequenced input: CD8+ T cells from PBMCs. The origin of this receptor is a human donor with Susac syndrome. The chain couples TRBV27 to TRBJ2-1, with D perhaps matching TRBD1 (5 bases). The chain's CDR3 is CASSLIPGYNEQFF. As DNA, the CDR3 is TGTGCCAGCAGTTTAATCCCAGGGTACAATGAGCAGTTCTTC.